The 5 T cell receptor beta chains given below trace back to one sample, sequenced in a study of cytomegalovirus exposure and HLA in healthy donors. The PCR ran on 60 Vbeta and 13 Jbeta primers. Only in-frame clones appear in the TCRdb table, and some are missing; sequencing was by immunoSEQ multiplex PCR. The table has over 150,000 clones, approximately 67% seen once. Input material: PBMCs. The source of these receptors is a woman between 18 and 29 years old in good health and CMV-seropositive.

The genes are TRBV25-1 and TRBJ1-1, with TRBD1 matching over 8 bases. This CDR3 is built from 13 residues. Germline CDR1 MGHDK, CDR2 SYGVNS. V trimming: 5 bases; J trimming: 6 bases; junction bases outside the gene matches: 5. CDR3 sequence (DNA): TGTGCCAGCAGTCCCTCAGGGGGCTCTGAAGCTTTCTTT. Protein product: CASSPSGGSEAFF. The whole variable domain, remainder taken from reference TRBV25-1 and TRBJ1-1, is EADIYQTPRYLVIGTGKKITLECSQTMGHDKMYWYQQDPGMELHLIHYSYGVNSTEKGDLSSESTVSRIRTEHFPLTLESARPSHTSQYLCASSPSGGSEAFFGQGTRLTVV.

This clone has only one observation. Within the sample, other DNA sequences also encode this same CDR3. The CDR3 DNA is TGCAGCGTGTTAGCGGGAGGGTACAATGAGCAGTTCTTC. Its translation: CSVLAGGYNEQFF. The chain has TRBV29-1 and TRBJ2-1; the match to TRBD2 covers 11 bases. Germline assignment: CDR1 SQVTM and CDR2 ANQGSEA. The CDR3 covers 13 residues. The trim removed 6 bases at V and 4 bases at J, leaving 2 bases unmatched.

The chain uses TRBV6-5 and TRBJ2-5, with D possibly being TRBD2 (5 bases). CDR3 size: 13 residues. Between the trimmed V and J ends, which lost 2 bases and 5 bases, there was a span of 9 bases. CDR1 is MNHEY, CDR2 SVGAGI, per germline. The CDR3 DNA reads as TGTGCCAGCAGTTACCCGGGGTTGGAGACCCAGTACTTC. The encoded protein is CASSYPGLETQYF.

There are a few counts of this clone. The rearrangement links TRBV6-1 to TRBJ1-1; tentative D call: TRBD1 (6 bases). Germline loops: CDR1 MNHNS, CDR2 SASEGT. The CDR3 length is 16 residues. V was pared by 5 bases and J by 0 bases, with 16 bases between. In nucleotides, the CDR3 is TGTGCCAGCAGTCAAGAGGAGACAGGCATGAACACTGAAGCTTTCTTT. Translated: CASSQEETGMNTEAFF.

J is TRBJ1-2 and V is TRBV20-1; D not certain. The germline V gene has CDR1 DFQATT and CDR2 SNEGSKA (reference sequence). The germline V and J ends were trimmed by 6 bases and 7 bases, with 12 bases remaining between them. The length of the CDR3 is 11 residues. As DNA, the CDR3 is TGCAGTGCGAGCATTTTAGCTGGCTACACCTTC. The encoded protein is CSASILAGYTF.